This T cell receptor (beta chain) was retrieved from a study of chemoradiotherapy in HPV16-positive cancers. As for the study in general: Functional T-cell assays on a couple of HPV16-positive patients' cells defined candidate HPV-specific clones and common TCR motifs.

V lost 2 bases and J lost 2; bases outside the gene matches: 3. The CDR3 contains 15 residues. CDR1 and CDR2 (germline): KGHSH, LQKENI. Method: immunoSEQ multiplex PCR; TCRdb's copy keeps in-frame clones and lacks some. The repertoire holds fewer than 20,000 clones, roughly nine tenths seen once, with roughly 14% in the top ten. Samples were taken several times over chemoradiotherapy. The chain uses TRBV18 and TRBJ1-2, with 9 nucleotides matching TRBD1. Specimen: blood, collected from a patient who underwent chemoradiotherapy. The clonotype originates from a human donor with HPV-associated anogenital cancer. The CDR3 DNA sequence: TGTGCCAGCTCACCAGGGACAGGGAGGAACTATGGCTACACCTTC. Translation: CASSPGTGRNYGYTF.